This TCR beta chain was captured by sequencing in a study of OX40 agonist ivuxolimab in advanced cancers. Overall study context: Patients were treated with ivuxolimab, an agonistic anti-OX40 (CD134) antibody.

Only in-frame clones appear in the TCRdb table, and some are missing; sequencing was by immunoSEQ multiplex PCR. The sample shows some 39,000 clones, about nine tenths of them seen only once. V was cut by 0 bases and J by 10 bases, with 13 bases left in between. Germline loops: CDR1 LGHNA, CDR2 YNFKEQ. This CDR3 contains 14 residues. V usage is TRBV4-2 and J usage is TRBJ2-1; a possible D gene is TRBD2 (6 bases). The receptor was derived from an adult with an advanced solid tumor such as melanoma, head and neck, liver or kidney cancer. The sequences come from CD4+ or CD8+ T cells sorted from blood, collected in a trial of the OX40 agonist ivuxolimab. The CDR3 DNA reads as TGTGCCAGCAGCCAAGAAACCGGGGGAGGCGAGCAGTTCTTC. Translating gives CASSQETGGGEQFF.